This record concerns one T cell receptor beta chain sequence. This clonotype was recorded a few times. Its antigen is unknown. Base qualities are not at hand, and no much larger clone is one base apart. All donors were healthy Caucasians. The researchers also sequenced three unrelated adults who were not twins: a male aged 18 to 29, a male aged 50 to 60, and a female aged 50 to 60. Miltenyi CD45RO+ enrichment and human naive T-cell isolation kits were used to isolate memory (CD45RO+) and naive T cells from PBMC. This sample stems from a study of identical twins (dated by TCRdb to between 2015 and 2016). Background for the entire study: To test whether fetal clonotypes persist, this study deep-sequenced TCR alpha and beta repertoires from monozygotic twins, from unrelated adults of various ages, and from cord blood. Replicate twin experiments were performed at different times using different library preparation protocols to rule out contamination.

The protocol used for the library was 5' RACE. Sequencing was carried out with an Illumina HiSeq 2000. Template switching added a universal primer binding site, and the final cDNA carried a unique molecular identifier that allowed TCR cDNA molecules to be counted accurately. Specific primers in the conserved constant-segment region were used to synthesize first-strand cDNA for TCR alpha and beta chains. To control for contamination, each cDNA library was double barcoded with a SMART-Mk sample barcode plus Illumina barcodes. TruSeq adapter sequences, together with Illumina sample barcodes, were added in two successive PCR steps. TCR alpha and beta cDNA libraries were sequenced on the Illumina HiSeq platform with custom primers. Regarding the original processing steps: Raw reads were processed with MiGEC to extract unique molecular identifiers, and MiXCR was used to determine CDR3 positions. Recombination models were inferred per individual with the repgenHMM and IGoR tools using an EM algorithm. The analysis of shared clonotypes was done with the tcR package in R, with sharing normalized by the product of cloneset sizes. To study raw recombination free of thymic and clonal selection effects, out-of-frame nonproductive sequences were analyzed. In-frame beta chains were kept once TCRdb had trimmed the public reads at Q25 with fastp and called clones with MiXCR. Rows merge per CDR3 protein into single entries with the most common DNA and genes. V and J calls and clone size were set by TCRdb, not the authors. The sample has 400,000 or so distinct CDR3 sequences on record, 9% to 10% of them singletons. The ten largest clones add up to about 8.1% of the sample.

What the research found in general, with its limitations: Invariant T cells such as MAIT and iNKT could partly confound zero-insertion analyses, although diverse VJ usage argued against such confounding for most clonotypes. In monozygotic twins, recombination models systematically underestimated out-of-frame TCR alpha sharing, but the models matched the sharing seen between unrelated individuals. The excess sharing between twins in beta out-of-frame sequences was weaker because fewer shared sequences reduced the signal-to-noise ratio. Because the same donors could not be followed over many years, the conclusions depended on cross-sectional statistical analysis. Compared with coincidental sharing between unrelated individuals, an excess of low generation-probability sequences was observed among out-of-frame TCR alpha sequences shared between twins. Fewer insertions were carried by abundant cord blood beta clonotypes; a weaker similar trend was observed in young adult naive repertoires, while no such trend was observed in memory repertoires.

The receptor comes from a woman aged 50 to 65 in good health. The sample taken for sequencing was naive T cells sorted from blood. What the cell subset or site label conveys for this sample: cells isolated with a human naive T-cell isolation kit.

Read as DNA, the sequence is TGTGCCAGCAGTTCCGGGGGGGTCTCGGCTTTCTTT. The encoded protein is CASSSGGVSAFF. The V and J segments used are TRBV6-5 and TRBJ1-1; the D gene is perhaps TRBD1, on 5 matching bases. The cysteine opens and the phenylalanine closes a CDR3 of 12 amino acids. The kept DNA is CDR3 alone, 36 bases in frame from the first base. The germline V gene yields MNHEY for CDR1 and SVGAGI for CDR2. Trimming at the junction amounts to 4 bases on V and 11 bases on J, and the germline ends lie 14 bases apart.